The 18 T cell receptor beta chains listed next were all sequenced from one sample in a study of T cell responses to AZD1222 COVID-19 vaccine. Repertoires were generated with immunoSEQ multiplex PCR, while TCRdb's copy carries only in-frame clones and drops some. The repertoire holds about 140,000 clones, roughly 86% seen once, with approximately 5.4% in the top ten. The sample here was peripheral blood, taken 28 days after the second dose of the MenACWY control vaccine. The receptors derive from an adult who received the MenACWY meningococcal vaccine as a control.

The chain carries TRBV12-5 and TRBJ2-1; D call uncertain. From germline, CDR1 is LGHNT and CDR2 FRNRAP. The CDR3 is 13 residues long. The ends were cut back, 5 bases at V and 0 bases at J, with 5 bases in the middle. The CDR3 loop reads CASGRSSYNEQFF. The CDR3 DNA reads as TGTGCTAGTGGTCGGAGCTCCTACAATGAGCAGTTCTTC.

This chain uses TRBV7-8 with TRBJ1-4; 10 positions agree with TRBD1. Trimming removed 3 bases from V and 2 bases from J; junction bases left unmatched: 3. Germline CDR1 is SGHVS and CDR2 is FQNEAQ. This CDR3 is built from 16 residues. The CDR3 sequence: CASSFSDRGTNEKLFF. The CDR3 DNA follows: TGTGCCAGCAGCTTCTCGGACAGGGGGACTAATGAAAAACTGTTTTTT. Based on the CDR3 plus reference TRBV7-8 and TRBJ1-4, the full variable domain is GAGVSQSPRYKVAKRGQDVALRCDPISGHVSLFWYQQALGQGPEFLTYFQNEAQLDKSGLPSDRFFAERPEGSVSTLKIQRTQQEDSAVYLCASSFSDRGTNEKLFFGSGTQLSVL.

This chain connects TRBV7-9 to TRBJ2-3; no definite D call. CDR1 and CDR2 from the germline V gene are SEHNR and FQNEAQ (reference sequence). V was shortened by 3 bases and J by 0 bases, with 19 bases between the two germline ends. The CDR3 length is 18 residues. The CDR3 DNA is TGTGCCAGCAGCTTCCCCACAAGTCGGATAAGAAGCACAGATACGCAGTATTTT. It yields the protein CASSFPTSRIRSTDTQYF.

V and J are TRBV15 and TRBJ1-5; D remains ambiguous. The CDR3 sequence is 18 residues long. The germline V gene encodes CDR1 LNHNV and CDR2 YYDKDF (reference sequence). Between the trimmed V and J ends, which lost 2 bases and 2 bases, there was a span of 19 bases. The CDR3 nucleotides read TGTGCCACCAGCAGAAGGACCTCAAGGGTCTACCGCAATCAGCCCCAGCATTTT. It specifies CATSRRTSRVYRNQPQHF.

The chain employs TRBV10-2 and TRBJ1-5; a weak D match, TRBD1 (6 bases). The CDR3 consists of 14 residues. Looked up from germline, CDR1 is WSHSY and CDR2 is SAAADI. V lost 3 bases and J lost 4, with 10 bases in between. The CDR3 loop reads CASSDRTANQPQHF. In DNA form, the CDR3 reads TGCGCCAGCAGTGACCGGACAGCTAATCAGCCCCAGCATTTT.

The chain recombines TRBV10-3 with TRBJ2-3; a possible D gene is TRBD1 (6 bases). Deletions cut 10 bases from V and 2 bases from J, with 16 bases between. The CDR3 covers 14 residues. Germline-derived CDR1 and CDR2 are ENHRY and SYGVKD. The CDR3 sequence is CATGTGFITDTQYF. The DNA for the CDR3 is TGTGCCACCGGAACAGGGTTCATCACAGATACGCAGTATTTT.

V is TRBV7-9 and J is TRBJ2-7; D could derive from TRBD1 or TRBD2 (7 bases each). V dropped 0 bases and J dropped 8 bases, with 11 bases sitting between them. Germline V CDR1 and CDR2: SEHNR, FQNEAQ (reference sequence). This CDR3 has 13 amino acids. The CDR3 nucleotides are TGTGCCAGCAGCTTAGCGCAGGGGGGGCAGCAGTACTTC. Its translation is CASSLAQGGQQYF. Full variable domain (remainder filled in from reference TRBV7-9 and TRBJ2-7): DTGVSQNPRHKITKRGQNVTFRCDPISEHNRLYWYRQTLGQGPEFLTYFQNEAQLEKSRLLSDRFSAERPKGSFSTLEIQRTEQGDSAMYLCASSLAQGGQQYFGPGTRLTVT.

This clone was observed a single time. CDR3 nucleotides: TGTGCCAGCAGACCGGGACTAGCGGGCGAGGGGGAGCAGTACTTC. The encoded protein is CASRPGLAGEGEQYF. The rearrangement joins TRBV5-4 to TRBJ2-7, with 12 bases aligning to TRBD2. The CDR3 loop spans 15 amino acids. Germline CDR1 SGHNT, CDR2 YYREEE (reference sequence). The J segment lost 7 bases and the V segment lost 5 bases, leaving 10 bases of the junction unmatched.

The chain combines TRBV3-1 (or the pseudogene TRBV3-2) with TRBJ2-1, with D hard to call. Germline lookup yields CDR1 LGHDT and CDR2 YNNKEL (reference sequence). The CDR3 has 17 residues. Trimming shortened V by 1 base and J by 2 bases, and 15 bases separated the two germline ends. CDR3 sequence reads: CASSQALLDPAYNEQFF. As DNA, the CDR3 is TGTGCCAGCAGCCAAGCCTTATTAGATCCCGCCTACAATGAGCAGTTCTTC.

V usage is TRBV12-5 and J usage is TRBJ1-1; 7 nucleotides line up with TRBD1. The ends lost 5 bases at V and 4 bases at J; junction bases unmatched: 13. The germline V gene has CDR1 LGHNT and CDR2 FRNRAP. The CDR3 has 16 residues. The CDR3 bases are TGTGCTAGTGGTCCTCAACAGGGGTCCGGAAGCACTGAAGCTTTCTTT. This gives the protein CASGPQQGSGSTEAFF.

The genes are TRBV4-3 and TRBJ1-2; unclear D gene. This CDR3 has 16 amino acids. Trimming pared 0 bases from V and 8 bases from J, leaving 19 bases between. Per the germline V gene, CDR1 is LGHNA and CDR2 is YSLEER. The chain's CDR3 is CASSQDLNSRGVGYTF. CDR3 nucleotides: TGCGCCAGCAGCCAAGATCTTAACAGTAGAGGAGTGGGCTACACCTTC.

This sequence joins TRBV5-1 and TRBJ2-5, with 14 bases aligning to TRBD2. Germline CDR1 SGHRS, CDR2 YFSETQ. The CDR3 has 16 amino acids. Losses at the gene ends were 2 bases for V and 5 bases for J; bases not matched to a gene: 5. CDR3 loop: CASSLSGTSGGETQYF. CDR3 DNA sequence: TGCGCCAGCAGCTTATCCGGGACTAGCGGGGGCGAGACCCAGTACTTC. Variable domain in full (rest from reference TRBV5-1 and TRBJ2-5): KAGVTQTPRYLIKTRGQQVTLSCSPISGHRSVSWYQQTPGQGLQFLFEYFSETQRNKGNFPGRFSGRQFSNSRSEMNVSTLELGDSALYLCASSLSGTSGGETQYFGPGTRLLVL.

This clone was seen a few times. The genes are TRBV7-2 and TRBJ2-1, with 16 positions matching TRBD2. The CDR3 has 17 residues. The V gene's germline CDR1 is SGHTA and CDR2 FQGNSA. Trimming removed 4 bases from V and 3 bases from J; junction bases left unmatched: 3. Here the CDR3 DNA reads TGTGCCAGCAGCTCGGGACTAGCGGGGGGGGTCTACAATGAGCAGTTCTTC. Residues: CASSSGLAGGVYNEQFF.

The sample holds one count of this clone. The chain uses TRBV11-3 and TRBJ2-3, with D uncertain. Germline V gives CDR1 SGHNT, CDR2 YENEEA. The CDR3 has 12 amino acids. Trimming stripped 4 bases from V and 10 bases from J, with 12 bases between. CDR3 bases: TGTGCCAGCAGCTCCGACTTGGCCCCGCAGTATTTT. The encoded protein is CASSSDLAPQYF. The whole variable domain, remainder taken from reference TRBV11-3 and TRBJ2-3, is EAGVVQSPRYKIIEKKQPVAFWCNPISGHNTLYWYLQNLGQGPELLIRYENEEAVDDSQLPKDRFSAERLKGVDSTLKIQPAELGDSAVYLCASSSDLAPQYFGPGTRLTVL.

This clone has a handful of counts. The CDR3 DNA reads as TGTGCCAGCTCACTGGGACAGGGAGTAAATTCACCCCTCCACTTT. Residues: CASSLGQGVNSPLHF. This sequence joins TRBV18 and TRBJ1-6; 9 bases are shared with TRBD1. V trimming: 4 bases; J trimming: 7 bases; junction bases outside the gene matches: 5. This CDR3 has 15 amino acids. In germline, CDR1 is KGHSH, CDR2 LQKENI. Based on the CDR3 plus reference TRBV18 and TRBJ1-6, the full variable domain is NAGVMQNPRHLVRRRGQEARLRCSPMKGHSHVYWYRQLPEEGLKFMVYLQKENIIDESGMPKERFSAEFPKEGPSILRIQQVVRGDSAAYFCASSLGQGVNSPLHFGNGTRLTVT.

This sequence joins TRBV28 and TRBJ1-2; TRBD1 is a possible D gene (5 bases). Trimming took 0 bases from V and 1 from J, leaving 15 bases between them. This CDR3 contains 17 residues. The germline CDR1 and CDR2 sequences are MDHEN and SYDVKM. The CDR3 DNA sequence: TGTGCCAGCAGTTTATGGTCGCATGGAGGGGATAACTATGGCTACACCTTC. Protein: CASSLWSHGGDNYGYTF.

The CDR3 coding sequence is TGTGCCAGCAGCACGACAGGTCCCACTGAAGCTTTCTTT. This gives the protein CASSTTGPTEAFF. The chain employs TRBV7-2 and TRBJ1-1; tentatively, D is TRBD1 (6 bases). The CDR3 is 13 amino acids. Germline V gene data show CDR1 as SGHTA and CDR2 as FQGNSA. The germline V and J ends were trimmed by 5 bases and 4 bases, with 11 bases remaining between them.

V gene TRBV28 combines with J gene TRBJ1-5; 8 bases are a match to TRBD1. The V gene's germline CDR1 is MDHEN and CDR2 SYDVKM. CDR3 length: 16 amino acids. V dropped 6 bases and J dropped 6; count of bases not matched to a gene: 13. CDR3 protein: CASRDGQGAVSQPQHF. The CDR3 DNA is TGTGCCAGCAGGGATGGACAGGGCGCCGTGAGTCAGCCCCAGCATTTT.